This record looks at one T cell receptor (beta chain) sequence and its context. This specimen belongs to a study of blood T cell repertoires in COVID-19. Study as a whole: The study drew acute and convalescent COVID-19 samples from the United States, Italy and Spain. From T cells, B-cell-depleted T cells, or PBMCs came the material, which was cDNA or gDNA.

Only in-frame clones appear in the TCRdb table, and some are missing; sequencing was by immunoSEQ multiplex PCR. The data contain roughly 78,000 clones, approximately 88% of them singletons. CDR3 length equals 15 residues. Germline V gene data show CDR1 as MNHEY and CDR2 as SVGAGI. The V and J ends lost 5 bases and 4 bases, in that order; junction bases with no gene match: 8. This clonotype was sampled from a man aged 50 to 59 with acute or convalescent COVID-19. The sequenced sample consisted of peripheral blood. The chain carries TRBV6-5 and TRBJ2-3; 8 bases fit TRBD1. The CDR3 coding sequence is TGTGCCAGCAGTCAGGGGGCGTTTCGGCCAGATACGCAGTATTTT. This gives the protein CASSQGAFRPDTQYF.